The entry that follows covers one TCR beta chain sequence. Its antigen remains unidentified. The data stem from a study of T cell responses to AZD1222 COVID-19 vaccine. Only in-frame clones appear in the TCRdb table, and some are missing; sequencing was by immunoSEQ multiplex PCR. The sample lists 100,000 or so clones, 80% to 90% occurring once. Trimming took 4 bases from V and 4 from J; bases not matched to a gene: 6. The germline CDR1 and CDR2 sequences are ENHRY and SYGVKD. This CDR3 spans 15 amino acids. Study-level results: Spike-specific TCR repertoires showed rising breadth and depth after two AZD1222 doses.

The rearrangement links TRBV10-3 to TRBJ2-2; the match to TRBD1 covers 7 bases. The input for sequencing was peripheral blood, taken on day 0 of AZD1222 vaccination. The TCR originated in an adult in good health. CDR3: CAISAKGAPTGELFF. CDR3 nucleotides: TGTGCCATCAGTGCTAAGGGGGCGCCCACCGGGGAGCTGTTTTTT.